The clone carrying this T cell receptor (beta chain) occurred many times. Sequencing libraries for TCR beta were prepared with iRepertoire HTBI primers and Arm-PCR of CDR3 regions. TCRdb independently ran MiXCR on the multiplex PCR reads; one entry per CDR3 protein. The data hold 350,000 to 450,000 distinct CDR3 sequences, with 16% observed a single time. This specimen belongs to a study of regulatory T cells in long-lasting Graves disease. The sample's time point: newly diagnosed GD, antithyroid drugs for less than 3 months. The TCR library used RNA extracted from PBMCs. The sample was also reused in another study, on T cells in Graves' hyperthyroidism and ophthalmopathy.

The source of this sequence is a middle-aged man with Graves disease. This material consisted of peripheral blood mononuclear cells (PBMCs), taken at new diagnosis, from a patient treated with antithyroid drugs.

The CDR3 region is CASSYRGTSYSYNEQFF. The CDR3 DNA reads TGTGCCAGCAGTTACCGCGGGACTAGCTACTCCTACAATGAGCAGTTCTTC. V is TRBV6-5 and J is TRBJ2-1; 9 positions agree with TRBD2. V lost 2 bases and J lost 0; bases outside the gene matches: 5. The CDR3 totals 17 residues. Germline values: CDR1 MNHEY, CDR2 SVGAGI.